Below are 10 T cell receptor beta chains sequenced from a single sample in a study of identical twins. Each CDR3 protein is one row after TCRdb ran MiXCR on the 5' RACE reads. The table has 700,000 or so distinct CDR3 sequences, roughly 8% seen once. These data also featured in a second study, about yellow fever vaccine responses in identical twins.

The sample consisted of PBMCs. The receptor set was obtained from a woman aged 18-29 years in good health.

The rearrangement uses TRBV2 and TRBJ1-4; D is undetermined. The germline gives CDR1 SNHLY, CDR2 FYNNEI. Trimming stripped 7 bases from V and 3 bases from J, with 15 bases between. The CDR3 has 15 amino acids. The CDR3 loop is CASTVSWRSNEKLFF. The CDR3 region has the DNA TGTGCCAGCACAGTCAGTTGGCGGTCTAATGAAAAACTGTTTTTT.

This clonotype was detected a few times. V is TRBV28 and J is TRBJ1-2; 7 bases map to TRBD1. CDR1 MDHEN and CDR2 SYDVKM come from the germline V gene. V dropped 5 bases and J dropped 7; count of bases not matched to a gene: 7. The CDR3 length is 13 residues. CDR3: CASSPGQAAGYTF. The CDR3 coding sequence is TGTGCCAGCAGTCCCGGACAGGCGGCTGGCTACACCTTC.

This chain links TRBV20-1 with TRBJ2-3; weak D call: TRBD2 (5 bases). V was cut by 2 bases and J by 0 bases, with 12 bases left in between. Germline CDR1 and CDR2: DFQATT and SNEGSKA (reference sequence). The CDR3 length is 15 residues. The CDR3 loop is CSARKLVSSTDTQYF. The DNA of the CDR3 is TGCAGTGCTAGAAAACTAGTCTCTAGCACAGATACGCAGTATTTT.

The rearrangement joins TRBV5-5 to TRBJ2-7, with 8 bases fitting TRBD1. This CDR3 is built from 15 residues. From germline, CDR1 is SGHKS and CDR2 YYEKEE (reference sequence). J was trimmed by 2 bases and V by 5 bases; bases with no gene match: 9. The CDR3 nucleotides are TGTGCCAGCAGTCTGGTGTGGGGACAGGCCTACGAGCAGTACTTC. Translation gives CASSLVWGQAYEQYF. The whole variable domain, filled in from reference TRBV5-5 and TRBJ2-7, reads DAGVTQSPTHLIKTRGQQVTLRCSPISGHKSVSWYQQVLGQGPQFIFQYYEKEERGRGNFPDRFSARQFPNYSSELNVNALLLGDSALYLCASSLVWGQAYEQYFGPGTRLTVT.

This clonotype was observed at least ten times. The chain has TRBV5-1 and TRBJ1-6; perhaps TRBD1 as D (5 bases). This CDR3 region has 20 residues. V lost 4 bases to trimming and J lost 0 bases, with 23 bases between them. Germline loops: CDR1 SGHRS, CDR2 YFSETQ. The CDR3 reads CASSPEGVSGSSSYNSPLHF. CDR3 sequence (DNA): TGCGCCAGCAGCCCGGAAGGGGTCTCAGGCTCGAGCTCCTATAATTCACCCCTCCACTTT.

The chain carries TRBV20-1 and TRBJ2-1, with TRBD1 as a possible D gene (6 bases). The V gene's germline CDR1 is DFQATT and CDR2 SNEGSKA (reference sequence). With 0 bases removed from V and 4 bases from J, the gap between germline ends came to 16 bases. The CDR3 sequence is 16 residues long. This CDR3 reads CSARDQRGQIYNEQFF. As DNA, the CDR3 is TGCAGTGCTAGAGATCAAAGAGGACAGATTTACAATGAGCAGTTCTTC.

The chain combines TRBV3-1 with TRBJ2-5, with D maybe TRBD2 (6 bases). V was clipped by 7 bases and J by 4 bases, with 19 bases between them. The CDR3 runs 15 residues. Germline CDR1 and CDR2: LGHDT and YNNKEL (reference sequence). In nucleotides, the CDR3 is TGTGCCAGCACCCTTAGAGGGCTCGGGAGAGAGACCCAGTACTTC. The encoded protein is CASTLRGLGRETQYF.

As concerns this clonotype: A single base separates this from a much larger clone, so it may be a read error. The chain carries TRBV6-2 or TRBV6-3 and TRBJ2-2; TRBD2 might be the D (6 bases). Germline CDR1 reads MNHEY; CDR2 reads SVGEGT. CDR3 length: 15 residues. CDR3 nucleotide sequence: TGTACCAGCAGTTACCGGGACTTCTACACCGGGGAGCTGTTTTTT. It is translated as CTSSYRDFYTGELFF.

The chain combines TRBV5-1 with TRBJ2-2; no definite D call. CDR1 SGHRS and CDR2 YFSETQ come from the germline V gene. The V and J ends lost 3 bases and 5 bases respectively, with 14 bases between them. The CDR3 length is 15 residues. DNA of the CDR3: TGCGCCAGCAGCTCCGAGAGTGCCGCTACCGGGGAGCTGTTTTTT. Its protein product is CASSSESAATGELFF.

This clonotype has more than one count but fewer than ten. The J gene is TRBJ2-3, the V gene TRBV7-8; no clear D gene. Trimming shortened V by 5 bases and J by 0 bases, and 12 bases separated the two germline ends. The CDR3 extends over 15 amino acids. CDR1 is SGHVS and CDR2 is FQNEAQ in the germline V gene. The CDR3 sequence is CASSPRLTSTDTQYF. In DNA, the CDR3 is TGTGCCAGCAGCCCTCGGTTGACTAGCACAGATACGCAGTATTTT.